The present T cell receptor beta chain was sequenced within a study of blood T cell repertoires in COVID-19. This CDR3 is 17 amino acids long. The germline CDR1 and CDR2 sequences are SGHRS and YFSETQ. The method was immunoSEQ multiplex PCR; TCRdb's version includes in-frame clones alone and lacks a portion of them. In the table there are some 200,000 clones, around 83% of which are singletons. To note about this clone: A read error may account for a junction end that differs from germline.

The sequenced sample was peripheral blood. The clonotype comes from a woman in her 70s with COVID-19, enrolled during active disease. This chain connects TRBV5-1 to TRBJ1-4; the D gene is possibly TRBD1 (6 bases). The CDR3 coding sequence is TGCGCCAGCAGCTTGGCGGGACACTGGGCCTCCGGTGAACAACTGTTTTTT. The encoded protein is CASSLAGHWASGEQLFF.